These 21 T cell receptor beta chains came from one sample sequenced in a study of blood T cell repertoires in COVID-19. Produced via immunoSEQ multiplex PCR; TCRdb's table is partial and in-frame only. The sample holds tens of thousands of clones, over 60% seen once. Specimen: peripheral blood. The origin of the receptors is a woman in her fifties or sixties with active or convalescent COVID-19.

V gene TRBV7-9 combines with J gene TRBJ1-1, with TRBD1 identical over 7 bases. The CDR3 sequence is 15 residues long. J was trimmed by 0 bases and V by 5 bases; bases with no gene match: 6. Germline-derived CDR1 and CDR2 are SEHNR and FQNEAQ (reference sequence). The chain's CDR3 is CASSPRTGLNTEAFF. The CDR3 region has the DNA TGTGCCAGCAGCCCTAGGACAGGTTTGAACACTGAAGCTTTCTTT.

CDR3 coding DNA: TGTGCCAGCAGCTTACAACGGGACTCCGGCAATGAGCAGTTCTTC. Amino acid sequence: CASSLQRDSGNEQFF. The J gene is TRBJ2-1, the V gene TRBV7-9, with D perhaps matching TRBD2 (6 bases). Germline CDR1 reads SEHNR; CDR2 reads FQNEAQ (reference sequence). V was cut by 2 bases and J by 6 bases, with 14 bases left in between. The CDR3 consists of 15 residues.

This chain uses TRBV4-3 with TRBJ2-2, with D possibly matching TRBD2 (5 bases). The CDR3 extends over 14 amino acids. Germline CDR1 LGHNA, CDR2 YSLEER. V was shortened by 1 base and J by 6 bases, with 9 bases between the two germline ends. DNA of the CDR3: TGCGCCAGCAGCCAAGGGGGAGTCGCCGGGGAGCTGTTTTTT. Protein sequence: CASSQGGVAGELFF.

This clone was observed a handful of times. The chain has TRBV10-2 and TRBJ1-3; no definite D call. There are 12 residues in the CDR3. Germline V gene lookup returns CDR1 WSHSY and CDR2 SAAADI. The V gene lost 4 bases and the J gene lost 4 bases, with 5 bases spanning the gap. The CDR3: CASSAGGNTIYF. The DNA of the CDR3 is TGCGCCAGCAGTGCGGGGGGAAACACCATATATTTT.

This clone was seen more than once but under ten times. The chain joins TRBV4-2 to TRBJ2-7; 8 positions agree with TRBD2. CDR1 and CDR2 from the germline V gene are LGHNA and YNFKEQ. The V segment lost 0 bases and the J segment 2 bases; nucleotides outside the gene matches: 9. The CDR3 runs 17 residues. The CDR3 DNA follows: TGTGCCAGCAGCCAAGAGCTTTTATCGGGAGGGCCCTACGAGCAGTACTTC. This codes for CASSQELLSGGPYEQYF.

This clone has only one observation. V and J are TRBV24-1 and TRBJ2-1, with 7 bases matching TRBD1. Trimming removed 7 bases from V and 2 bases from J; junction bases left unmatched: 4. This CDR3 spans 14 amino acids. Germline V lookup: CDR1 KGHDR, CDR2 SFDVKD. The DNA for the CDR3 is TGTGCCACCAGCGACAGGGAGACCTACAATGAGCAGTTCTTC. It yields the protein CATSDRETYNEQFF.

The DNA for the CDR3 is TGTGCCAGCAATACTCAGCGGGGTCAAGAGACCCAGTACTTC. This sequence encodes CASNTQRGQETQYF. The gene calls are TRBV2 and TRBJ2-5; TRBD2 agrees at 7 bases. In germline, CDR1 is SNHLY, CDR2 FYNNEI. This CDR3 has 14 residues. With 7 bases clipped from V and 2 bases from J, the junction kept 7 bases outside the gene matches.

The V call is TRBV6-5, the J call TRBJ1-6; 7 bases map to TRBD1. The CDR3 is made up of 15 amino acids. The junction had 11 bases not matched to a gene; V was cut back by 7 bases and J by 8 bases. Germline assignment: CDR1 MNHEY and CDR2 SVGAGI. The CDR3 spells CASTNQGEAHSPLHF. The CDR3 DNA reads TGTGCCAGCACCAACCAGGGGGAGGCCCATTCACCCCTCCACTTT.

This clone was counted only a few times. The chain combines TRBV4-2 with TRBJ2-5, with a weak D call TRBD2 (6 bases). The germline CDR1 and CDR2 sequences are LGHNA and YNFKEQ. The V and J ends lost 4 bases and 1 base respectively, with 7 bases between them. The CDR3 extends over 13 amino acids. CDR3 coding DNA: TGTGCCAGCAGCCCTAGCGTCCAAGAGACCCAGTACTTC. Translated, it gives CASSPSVQETQYF.

For the CDR3, the DNA is TGTGCCAGCAGCACCCAGACAGGGGACTATGGCTACACCTTC. This encodes CASSTQTGDYGYTF. The chain is built from TRBV7-9 and TRBJ1-2; 8 nucleotides match TRBD1. The CDR3 totals 14 residues. Per the germline V gene, CDR1 is SEHNR and CDR2 is FQNEAQ (reference sequence). With V trimmed by 5 bases and J by 3 bases, 5 bases remained unmatched.

The V gene is TRBV4-3, the J gene TRBJ1-2; TRBD1 aligns across 7 bases. Germline values: CDR1 LGHNA, CDR2 YSLEER. This CDR3 is built from 17 residues. Trimming at V came to 3 bases and at J to 7 bases, leaving 17 bases not matched to a gene. CDR3 region: CASSQRAEAGGRVGYTF. The CDR3 DNA is TGCGCCAGCAGCCAGAGGGCGGAGGCAGGGGGAAGGGTTGGCTACACCTTC.

This chain links TRBV5-1 with TRBJ1-4; D is undetermined. Germline V gene data show CDR1 as SGHRS and CDR2 as YFSETQ. V lost 5 bases and J 8 bases, leaving 13 bases between the germline ends. The CDR3 is made up of 13 amino acids. In DNA, the CDR3 is TGCGCCAGCAGACCAATCCGAGGGGAAAAACTGTTTTTT. It is translated as CASRPIRGEKLFF.

The chain couples TRBV6-5 to TRBJ1-6; D possibly corresponds to TRBD1 (5 bases). The CDR3 extends over 16 amino acids. Between the trimmed V and J ends, which lost 0 bases and 7 bases, there was a span of 13 bases. Germline CDR1 is MNHEY and CDR2 is SVGAGI. The CDR3 DNA is TGTGCCAGCAGTTACTCTGGCTTGGGGGGGAATTCACCCCTCCACTTT. This gives the protein CASSYSGLGGNSPLHF.

This chain connects TRBV14 to TRBJ1-2; 8 bases fit TRBD1. V lost 5 bases to trimming and J lost 7 bases; unmatched junction nucleotides: 12. The CDR3 loop spans 15 amino acids. The germline gives CDR1 SGHDN, CDR2 FVKESK. The CDR3 nucleotides are TGTGCCAGCAGCGTGAACCAGGGGGCCCTACGTGGCTACACCTTC. This translates into CASSVNQGALRGYTF.

J is TRBJ2-2 and V is TRBV29-1, with D unresolved. Trimming took 4 bases from V and 6 from J, leaving 12 bases between them. Germline V gene data show CDR1 as SQVTM and CDR2 as ANQGSEA. This CDR3 has 13 residues. CDR3 sequence: CSVVLDRPGELFF. The DNA of the CDR3 is TGCAGCGTTGTTCTAGATCGTCCCGGGGAGCTGTTTTTT.

The chain recombines TRBV7-3 with TRBJ2-1; TRBD2 matches 8 bases. The CDR3 sequence is 14 residues long. Germline values: CDR1 SGHTA, CDR2 FQGTGA. V was pared by 3 bases and J by 6 bases, with 4 bases of the junction left unmatched. CDR3 nucleotide sequence: TGTGCCAGCAGCTTGACCGGGAGGGTCAATGAGCAGTTCTTC. Protein sequence: CASSLTGRVNEQFF.

The V gene is TRBV18, the J gene TRBJ1-2; D perhaps matches TRBD1 (5 bases). V was shortened by 3 bases and J by 1 base, with 15 bases between the two germline ends. Germline V gene lookup returns CDR1 KGHSH and CDR2 LQKENI. This CDR3 region has 16 residues. DNA of the CDR3: TGTGCCAGCTCACCTTTTCAGCCGGGGGATAACTATGGCTACACCTTC. As protein: CASSPFQPGDNYGYTF. Full variable domain (outside the CDR3, taken from reference TRBV18 and TRBJ1-2): NAGVMQNPRHLVRRRGQEARLRCSPMKGHSHVYWYRQLPEEGLKFMVYLQKENIIDESGMPKERFSAEFPKEGPSILRIQQVVRGDSAAYFCASSPFQPGDNYGYTFGSGTRLTVV.

This clone was detected once. The chain links TRBV5-8 to TRBJ1-3, with D hard to call. CDR3 size: 13 residues. V shed 4 bases and J shed 7 bases, with 12 bases lying between them. CDR1 SGHTS and CDR2 YDEGEE come from the germline V gene. CDR3 loop: CASSPYRGNTIYF. DNA of the CDR3: TGTGCCAGCAGCCCCTACCGGGGTAACACCATATATTTT.

This clone is medium-sized (0.01 to 0.1%) by share. V is TRBV6-2 or TRBV6-3 and J is TRBJ2-7, with 13 bases aligning to TRBD2. CDR3 size: 16 residues. Germline V CDR1 and CDR2: MNHEY, SVGEGT. The V and J ends lost 5 bases and 2 bases, in that order; junction bases with no gene match: 6. The CDR3, as DNA: TGTGCCAGCAGTCAACACGGACTAGCGGGGGCCTACGAGCAGTACTTC. Protein sequence: CASSQHGLAGAYEQYF.

The gene calls are TRBV6-5 and TRBJ2-7; 7 bases match TRBD2. After removal of 7 bases from V and 2 bases from J, the junction contained 11 bases not matched to a gene. Germline lookup yields CDR1 MNHEY and CDR2 SVGAGI. This CDR3 has 15 residues. The CDR3 loop is CASTGEGLGTYEQYF. CDR3 nucleotides: TGTGCCAGCACCGGGGAGGGCTTGGGGACCTACGAGCAGTACTTC.

The genes are TRBV30 and TRBJ2-7; 7 bases match TRBD2. Germline lookup yields CDR1 GTSNPN and CDR2 SVGIG (reference sequence). The CDR3 has 13 amino acids. V shed 2 bases, J shed 6 bases, and the junction held 7 bases outside the gene matches. CDR3 bases: TGTGCCTGGAGTCGACTAGCTGGGGCCGAGCAGTACTTC. It yields the protein CAWSRLAGAEQYF.